The text below deals with one TCR beta chain. Antigen specificity is unknown. This sample is drawn from a study of identical twins. V dropped 4 bases and J dropped 6 bases, with 15 bases sitting between them. Germline V gives CDR1 SGHDN, CDR2 FVKESK. There are 14 residues in the CDR3. Template switching added a universal primer site, and cDNA bore unique molecular identifiers. TCRdb re-derived calls from the 5' RACE reads in MiXCR, one entry per CDR3 protein. The sample holds around 300,000 distinct CDR3 sequences, more than 6.5% seen once. Study-level findings and limits: Insertions were reduced in abundant cord blood beta clonotypes but not in memory repertoires. Zero-insertion analyses might be partly confounded by invariant T cells like MAIT and iNKT.

This same sample was also part of a study on yellow fever vaccine responses in identical twins. That publication notes: It has been reported that, in twins, the vaccine T cell response seemed partly convergent and partly personalized.

The sequence derives from a young woman in good health. The chain uses TRBV14 and TRBJ1-2, with D tentatively TRBD1 (5 bases). Sequencing was carried out using memory (CD45RO+) T cells sorted from blood. The CDR3 DNA is TGTGCCAGCAGCCTCATTCGTGGGGGAGATGGCTACACCTTC. Translated, it gives CASSLIRGGDGYTF.